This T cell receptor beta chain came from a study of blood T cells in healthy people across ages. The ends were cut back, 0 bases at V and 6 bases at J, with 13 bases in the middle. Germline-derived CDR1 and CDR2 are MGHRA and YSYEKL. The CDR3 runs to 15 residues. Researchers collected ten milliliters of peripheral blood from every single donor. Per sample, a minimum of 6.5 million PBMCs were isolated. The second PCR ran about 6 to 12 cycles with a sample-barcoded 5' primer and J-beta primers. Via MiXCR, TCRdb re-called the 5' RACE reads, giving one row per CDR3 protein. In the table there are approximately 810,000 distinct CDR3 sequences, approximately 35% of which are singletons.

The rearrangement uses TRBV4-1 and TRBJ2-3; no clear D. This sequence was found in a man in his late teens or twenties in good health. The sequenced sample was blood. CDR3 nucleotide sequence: TGCGCCAGCAGCCAAGAAGGCAGCTTATGGGATACGCAGTATTTT. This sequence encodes CASSQEGSLWDTQYF.